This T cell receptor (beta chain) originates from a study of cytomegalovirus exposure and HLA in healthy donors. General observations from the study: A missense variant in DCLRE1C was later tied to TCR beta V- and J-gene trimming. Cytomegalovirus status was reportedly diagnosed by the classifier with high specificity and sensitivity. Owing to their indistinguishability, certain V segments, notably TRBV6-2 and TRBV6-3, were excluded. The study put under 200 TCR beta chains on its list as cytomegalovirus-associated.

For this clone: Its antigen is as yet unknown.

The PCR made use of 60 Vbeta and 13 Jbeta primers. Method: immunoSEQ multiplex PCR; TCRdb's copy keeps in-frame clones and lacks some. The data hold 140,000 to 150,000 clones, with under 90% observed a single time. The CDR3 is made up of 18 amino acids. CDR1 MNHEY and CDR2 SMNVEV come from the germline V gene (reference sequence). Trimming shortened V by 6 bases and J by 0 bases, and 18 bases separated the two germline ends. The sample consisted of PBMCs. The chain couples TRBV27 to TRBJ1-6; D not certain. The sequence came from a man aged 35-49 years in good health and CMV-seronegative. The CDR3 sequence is CASRIRGSLSSYNSPLHF. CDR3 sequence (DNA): TGTGCCAGCAGAATCCGAGGATCCCTCAGCTCCTATAATTCACCCCTCCACTTT.